This record covers a single T cell receptor (beta chain). Its antigen is not known. The CDR3 is 13 amino acids. CDR1 SNHLY and CDR2 FYNNEI come from the germline V gene. Trimming removed 2 bases from V and 6 bases from J, with 10 bases in between. This sample stems from a study of T cell responses to AZD1222 COVID-19 vaccine. Study observations and caveats: The repertoires were collected only after the peak T cell response. White British ancestry dominated among donors, who included more females, and clonal diversity was possibly underestimated. The number of AZD1222 recipients seropositive at baseline was only five or six.

Here immunoSEQ multiplex PCR was the method, and the copy in TCRdb shows in-frame clones only, minus some. The profile shows 150,000 to 200,000 clones, 90% to 95% of them singletons. Sequencing used peripheral blood, obtained 28 days after the second AZD1222 dose. The J gene is TRBJ1-2, the V gene TRBV2; no definite D call. The sequence was obtained from an adult who received the AZD1222 COVID-19 vaccine. The CDR3 loop is CASSEKARDGYTF. The CDR3 coding sequence is TGTGCCAGCAGTGAAAAGGCCCGGGATGGCTACACCTTC.